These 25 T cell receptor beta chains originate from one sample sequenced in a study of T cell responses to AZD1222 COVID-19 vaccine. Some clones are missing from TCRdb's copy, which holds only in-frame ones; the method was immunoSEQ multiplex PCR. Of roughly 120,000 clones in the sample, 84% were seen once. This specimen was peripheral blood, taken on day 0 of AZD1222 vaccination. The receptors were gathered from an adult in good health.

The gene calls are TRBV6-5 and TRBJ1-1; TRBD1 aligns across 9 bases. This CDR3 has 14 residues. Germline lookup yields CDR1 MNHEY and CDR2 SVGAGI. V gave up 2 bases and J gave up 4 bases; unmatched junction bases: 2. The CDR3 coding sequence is TGTGCCAGCAGTTACGACAGGGGGTCCACTGAAGCTTTCTTT. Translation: CASSYDRGSTEAFF.

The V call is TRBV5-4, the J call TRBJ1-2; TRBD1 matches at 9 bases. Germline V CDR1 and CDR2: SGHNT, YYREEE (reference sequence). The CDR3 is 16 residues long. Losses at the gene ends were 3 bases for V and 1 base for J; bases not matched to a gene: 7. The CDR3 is CASSYAGTGYNYGYTF. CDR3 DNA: TGTGCCAGCAGCTATGCCGGGACAGGGTATAACTATGGCTACACCTTC.

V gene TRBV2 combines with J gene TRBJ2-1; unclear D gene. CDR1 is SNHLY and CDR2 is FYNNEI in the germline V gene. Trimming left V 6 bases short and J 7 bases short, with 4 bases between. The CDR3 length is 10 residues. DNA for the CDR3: TGTGCCAGCAGAGGGAATGAGCAGTTCTTC. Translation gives CASRGNEQFF.

The CDR3 bases are TGTGCCAGCAGTTACCCACTTCCGAGCGGCATAAAACTTCGGAATGAGCAGTTCTTC. Amino acids: CASSYPLPSGIKLRNEQFF. The chain recombines TRBV6-8 with TRBJ2-1; tentatively, D is TRBD2 (5 bases). The length of the CDR3 is 19 residues. The V and J ends lost 2 bases and 7 bases respectively, with 27 bases between them. Germline V gene lookup returns CDR1 MNHGY and CDR2 SAAAGT.

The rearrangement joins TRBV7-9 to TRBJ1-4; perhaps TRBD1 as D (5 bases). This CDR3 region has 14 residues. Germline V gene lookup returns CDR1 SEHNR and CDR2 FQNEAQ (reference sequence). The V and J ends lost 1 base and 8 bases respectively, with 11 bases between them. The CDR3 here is CASSLVQGGEKLFF. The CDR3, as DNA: TGTGCCAGCAGCTTAGTCCAGGGCGGGGAAAAACTGTTTTTT.

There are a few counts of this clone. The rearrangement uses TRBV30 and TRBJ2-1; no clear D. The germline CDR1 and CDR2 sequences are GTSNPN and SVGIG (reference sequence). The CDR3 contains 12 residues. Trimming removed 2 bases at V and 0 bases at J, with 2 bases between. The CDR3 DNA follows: TGTGCCTGGAGTATCTCCTACAATGAGCAGTTCTTC. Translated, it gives CAWSISYNEQFF.

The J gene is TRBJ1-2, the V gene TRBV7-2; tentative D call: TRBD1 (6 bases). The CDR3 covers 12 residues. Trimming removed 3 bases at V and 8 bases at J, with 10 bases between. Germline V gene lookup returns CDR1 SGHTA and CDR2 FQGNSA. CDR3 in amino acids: CASSFDRRGYTF. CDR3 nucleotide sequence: TGTGCCAGCAGCTTCGACAGGAGGGGCTACACCTTC.

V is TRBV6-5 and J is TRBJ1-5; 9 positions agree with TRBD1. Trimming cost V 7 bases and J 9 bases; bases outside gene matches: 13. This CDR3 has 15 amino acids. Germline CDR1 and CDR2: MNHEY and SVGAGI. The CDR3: CASTTDRGSGVPQHF. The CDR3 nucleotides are TGTGCCAGCACCACCGACAGGGGGAGCGGGGTGCCCCAGCATTTT.

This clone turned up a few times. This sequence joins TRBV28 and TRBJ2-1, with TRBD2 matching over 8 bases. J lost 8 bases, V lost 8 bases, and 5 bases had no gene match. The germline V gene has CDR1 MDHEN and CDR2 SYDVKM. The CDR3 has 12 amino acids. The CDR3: CASGLADHEQFF. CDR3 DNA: TGTGCCAGCGGACTAGCAGATCATGAGCAGTTCTTC.

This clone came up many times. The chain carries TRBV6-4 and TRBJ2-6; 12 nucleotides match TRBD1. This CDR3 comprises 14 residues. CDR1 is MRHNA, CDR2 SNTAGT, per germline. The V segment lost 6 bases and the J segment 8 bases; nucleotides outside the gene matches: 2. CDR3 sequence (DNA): TGTGCCAGCAGGGGGACAGGGGGCTCCAACGTCCTGACTTTC. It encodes CASRGTGGSNVLTF.

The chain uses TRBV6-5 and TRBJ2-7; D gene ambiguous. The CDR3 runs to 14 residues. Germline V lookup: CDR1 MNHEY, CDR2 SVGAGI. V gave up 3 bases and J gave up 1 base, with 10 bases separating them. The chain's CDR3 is CASSYYPNSYEQYF. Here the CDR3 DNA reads TGTGCCAGCAGTTATTACCCAAATTCCTACGAGCAGTACTTC.

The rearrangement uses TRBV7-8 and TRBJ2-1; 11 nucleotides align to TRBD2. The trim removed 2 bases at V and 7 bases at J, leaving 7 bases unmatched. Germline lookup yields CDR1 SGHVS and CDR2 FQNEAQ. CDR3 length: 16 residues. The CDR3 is CASSLYRLAGGNEQFF. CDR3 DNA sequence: TGTGCCAGCAGCTTATACCGGCTAGCGGGAGGAAATGAGCAGTTCTTC.

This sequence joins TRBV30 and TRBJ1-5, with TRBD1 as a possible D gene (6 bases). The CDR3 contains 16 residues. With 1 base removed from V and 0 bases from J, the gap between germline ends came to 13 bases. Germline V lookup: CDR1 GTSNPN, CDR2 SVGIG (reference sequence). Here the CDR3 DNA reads TGTGCCTGGAGTGGCGGACAGACCCTTAGCAATCAGCCCCAGCATTTT. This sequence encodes CAWSGGQTLSNQPQHF.

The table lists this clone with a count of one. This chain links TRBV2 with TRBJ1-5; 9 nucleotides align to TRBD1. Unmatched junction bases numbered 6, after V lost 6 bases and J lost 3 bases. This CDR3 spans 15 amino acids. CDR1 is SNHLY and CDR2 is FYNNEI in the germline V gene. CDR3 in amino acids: CASSEQGADNQPQHF. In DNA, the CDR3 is TGTGCCAGCAGCGAACAGGGGGCCGACAATCAGCCCCAGCATTTT.

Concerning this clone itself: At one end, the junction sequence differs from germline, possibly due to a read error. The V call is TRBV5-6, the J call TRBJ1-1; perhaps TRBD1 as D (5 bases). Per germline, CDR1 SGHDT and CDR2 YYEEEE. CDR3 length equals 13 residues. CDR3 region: CASSLGPNTEAFF. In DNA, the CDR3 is TGTGCCAGCAGTTTGGGACCGAACACTGAAGCTTTCTTT.

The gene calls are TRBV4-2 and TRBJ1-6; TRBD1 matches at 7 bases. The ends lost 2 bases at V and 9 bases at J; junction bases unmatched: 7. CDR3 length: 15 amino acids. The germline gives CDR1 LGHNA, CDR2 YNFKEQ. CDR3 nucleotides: TGTGCCAGCAGCCAAATGCAGGGGGGGTCTTCACCCCTCCACTTT. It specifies CASSQMQGGSSPLHF.

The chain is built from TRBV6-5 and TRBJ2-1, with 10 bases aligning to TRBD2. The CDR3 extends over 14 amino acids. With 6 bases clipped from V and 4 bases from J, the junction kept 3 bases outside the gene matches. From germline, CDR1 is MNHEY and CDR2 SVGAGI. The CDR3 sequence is CASRIAGGYNEQFF. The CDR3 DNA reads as TGTGCCAGCAGGATAGCGGGGGGATACAATGAGCAGTTCTTC.

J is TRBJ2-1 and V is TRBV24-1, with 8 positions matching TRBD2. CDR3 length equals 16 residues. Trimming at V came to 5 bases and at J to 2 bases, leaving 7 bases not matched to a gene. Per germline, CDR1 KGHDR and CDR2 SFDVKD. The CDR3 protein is CATSGKSGSPYNEQFF. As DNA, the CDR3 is TGTGCCACCAGTGGAAAAAGCGGGAGCCCCTACAATGAGCAGTTCTTC.

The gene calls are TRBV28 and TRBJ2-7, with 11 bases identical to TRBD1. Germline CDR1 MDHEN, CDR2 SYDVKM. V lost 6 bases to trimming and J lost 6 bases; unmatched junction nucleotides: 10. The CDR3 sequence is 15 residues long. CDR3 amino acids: CASRPPDRGLSEQYF. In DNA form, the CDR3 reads TGTGCCAGCAGACCGCCGGACAGGGGGCTGAGCGAGCAGTACTTC.

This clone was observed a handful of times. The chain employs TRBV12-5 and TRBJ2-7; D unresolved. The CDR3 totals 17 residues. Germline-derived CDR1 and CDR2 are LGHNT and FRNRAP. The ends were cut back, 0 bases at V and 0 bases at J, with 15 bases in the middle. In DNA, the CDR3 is TGTGCTAGTGGTTTGGTAGAGCCGCGACTCACCTCCTACGAGCAGTACTTC. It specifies CASGLVEPRLTSYEQYF. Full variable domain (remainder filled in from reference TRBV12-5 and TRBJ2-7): DARVTQTPRHKVTEMGQEVTMRCQPILGHNTVFWYRQTMMQGLELLAYFRNRAPLDDSGMPKDRFSAEMPDATLATLKIQPSEPRDSAVYFCASGLVEPRLTSYEQYFGPGTRLTVT.

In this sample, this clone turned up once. The CDR3 loop reads CASSDPTVANYGYTF. CDR3 DNA sequence: TGTGCCAGCAGTGACCCCACAGTAGCTAACTATGGCTACACCTTC. The chain has TRBV6-1 and TRBJ1-2, with no clear D. Trimming removed 3 bases at V and 0 bases at J, with 11 bases between. This CDR3 has 15 amino acids. Germline V gene sequence: CDR1 MNHNS, CDR2 SASEGT.

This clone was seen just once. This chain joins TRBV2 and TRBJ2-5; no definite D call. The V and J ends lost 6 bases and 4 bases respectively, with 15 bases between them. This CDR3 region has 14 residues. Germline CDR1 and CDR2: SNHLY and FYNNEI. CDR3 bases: TGTGCCAGCAGCTTCTCGGGCCGTGCAGAGACCCAGTACTTC. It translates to CASSFSGRAETQYF.

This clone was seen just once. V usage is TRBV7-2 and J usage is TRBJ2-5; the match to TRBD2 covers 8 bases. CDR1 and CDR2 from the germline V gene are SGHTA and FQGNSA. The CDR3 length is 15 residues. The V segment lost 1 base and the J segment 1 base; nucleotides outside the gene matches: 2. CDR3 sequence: CASSLDSGVQETQYF. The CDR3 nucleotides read TGTGCCAGCAGCTTAGATAGCGGGGTCCAAGAGACCCAGTACTTC.

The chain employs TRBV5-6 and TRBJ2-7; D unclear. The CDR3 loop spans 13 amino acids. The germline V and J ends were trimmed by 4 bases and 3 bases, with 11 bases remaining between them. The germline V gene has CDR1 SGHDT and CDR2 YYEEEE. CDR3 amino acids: CASSLALIYEQYF. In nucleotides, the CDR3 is TGTGCCAGCAGCCTGGCACTAATCTACGAGCAGTACTTC.

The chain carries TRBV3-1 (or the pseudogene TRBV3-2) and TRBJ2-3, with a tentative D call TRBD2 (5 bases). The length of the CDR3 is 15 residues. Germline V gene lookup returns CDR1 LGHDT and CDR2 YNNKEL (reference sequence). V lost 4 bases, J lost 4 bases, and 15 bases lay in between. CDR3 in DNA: TGTGCCAGCAGCCCAACGGGGAACGCCGCAGATACGCAGTATTTT. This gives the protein CASSPTGNAADTQYF.